This section outlines one T cell receptor (beta chain) sequence together with its context. The antigen is not known. These data are taken from a study of T cell responses to AZD1222 COVID-19 vaccine. Method: immunoSEQ multiplex PCR; TCRdb's copy keeps in-frame clones and lacks some. The sample shows more than 95,000 clones, about 89% of them seen only once. Germline assignment: CDR1 SGHTA and CDR2 FQGTGA. The V and J ends lost 5 bases and 8 bases respectively, with 12 bases between them. This CDR3 spans 13 amino acids. Study results and limitations: Spike-specific TCR breadth rose after two AZD1222 doses, and depth rose as well. Donors, mostly white British, included more females; clonal diversity was possibly underestimated. CD4 TCRs associated with vaccination spanned spike, dominating at 160-218 and 743-854. Only five or six AZD1222 recipients were seropositive at baseline.

The rearrangement links TRBV7-3 to TRBJ1-4; D gene ambiguous. The clonotype originates from an adult in good health. The sample here was peripheral blood, taken on day 0 of AZD1222 vaccination. The CDR3 reads CASSQDVGEKLFF. Written as DNA, the CDR3 is TGTGCCAGCAGCCAGGACGTAGGGGAAAAACTGTTTTTT.